A single sample is the source of the 23 T cell receptor beta chains below, sequenced in a study of post-analysis software for immune sequencing data. Unique molecular identifiers were carried by the TCR beta cDNA libraries. Via MiXCR, TCRdb re-called the PCR reads, giving one row per CDR3 protein. Here the sample spans fewer than 900,000 distinct CDR3 sequences, around 42% being singletons. Findings and caveats of the study: The five TRBV segments detected at higher frequency in patients than in controls included TRBV5-6, TRBV5-1 and TRBV20-1.

These receptors' antigens are unknown. The sequencing input was blood. The receptors shown here come from a girl between 5 and 17 years old with multiple sclerosis.

V usage is TRBV5-6 and J usage is TRBJ2-4, with D hard to call. This CDR3 comprises 14 residues. CDR1 is SGHDT, CDR2 YYEEEE, per germline. Trimming shortened V by 4 bases and J by 0 bases, and 8 bases separated the two germline ends. The CDR3 sequence: CASSDGLAKNIQYF. CDR3 DNA: TGTGCCAGCAGCGACGGTTTAGCCAAAAACATTCAGTACTTC.

Only a few counts were recorded for this clonotype. The chain carries TRBV15 and TRBJ2-4, with D tentatively TRBD2 (5 bases). This CDR3 is 15 amino acids long. Per germline, CDR1 LNHNV and CDR2 YYDKDF (reference sequence). V was trimmed by 0 bases and J by 0 bases, leaving 6 bases between them. CDR3: CATSRDAGAKNIQYF. CDR3 bases: TGTGCCACCAGCAGAGACGCGGGAGCCAAAAACATTCAGTACTTC.

Notes on this clonotype: Germline and junction disagree at one end, which may indicate a read error. The V gene is TRBV6-5, the J gene TRBJ2-3, with D unresolved. Germline V gene data show CDR1 as MNHEY and CDR2 as SVGAGI. The CDR3 loop spans 13 amino acids. CDR3 bases: TGTGCCAGCAGTTACGGCCCCACAGATATGCAGTATTTT. It encodes CASSYGPTDMQYF.

About this clonotype: The germline gene is not matched at one end of the junction; a read error may be the cause. V and J are TRBV10-3 and TRBJ1-6; no clear D. CDR1 is ENHRY, CDR2 SYGVKD, per germline. This CDR3 region has 13 residues. The CDR3 spells CATSPGWDSPLHF. The DNA of the CDR3 is TGTGCCACCAGTCCCGGATGGGATTCACCCCTCCACTTT.

On this clonotype itself: The junction and the germline gene differ at one end; a read error may be behind it. The chain has TRBV7-7 and TRBJ2-7, with a weak D call TRBD2 (5 bases). CDR1 is SSHAT and CDR2 is FNYEAQ in the germline V gene (reference sequence). This CDR3 has 13 amino acids. CDR3 DNA sequence: TGTGCTAGCAGCTCCCCCGCGGGCTACGAGCAGTACTTC. Translating gives CASSSPAGYEQYF. Complete variable domain (other parts from reference TRBV7-7 and TRBJ2-7): GAGVSQSPRYKVTKRGQDVTLRCDPISSHATLYWYQQALGQGPEFLTYFNYEAQPDKSGLPSDRFSAERPEGSISTLTIQRTEQRDSAMYRCASSSPAGYEQYFGPGTRLTVT.

The sample holds a few counts of this clonotype. The chain uses TRBV3-1 and TRBJ2-5, with 9 nucleotides matching TRBD2. The V gene's germline CDR1 is LGHDT and CDR2 YNNKEL (reference sequence). V trimming: 1 base; J trimming: 5 bases; junction bases outside the gene matches: 14. CDR3 length: 18 amino acids. In DNA form, the CDR3 reads TGTGCCAGCAGCCAAGGTTTGGGACTAGCACCGGCGGGGGAGACCCAGTACTTC. Translated: CASSQGLGLAPAGETQYF.

The chain couples TRBV2 to TRBJ2-6; no definite D call. Looked up from germline, CDR1 is SNHLY and CDR2 is FYNNEI. Trimming cost V 10 bases and J 3 bases, with 10 bases left between them. This CDR3 is built from 13 residues. CDR3 coding DNA: TGTGCCAAAGGGTACCTTGGGGCCAACGTCCTGACTTTC. Its translation: CAKGYLGANVLTF.

The chain joins TRBV12-3 or TRBV12-4 to TRBJ2-5; 8 bases are shared with TRBD2. This CDR3 comprises 14 residues. V was pared by 6 bases and J by 4 bases, with 7 bases of the junction left unmatched. CDR3 sequence: CASSRGGRGETQYF. The CDR3 region has the DNA TGTGCCAGCAGCCGCGGGGGGAGGGGAGAGACCCAGTACTTC.

This clonotype has only a few counts. The J gene is TRBJ1-2, the V gene TRBV27; D may be TRBD1 (6 bases). Germline V CDR1 and CDR2: MNHEY, SMNVEV (reference sequence). V was pared by 3 bases and J by 2 bases, with 16 bases between. CDR3 length: 16 residues. CDR3 nucleotides: TGTGCCAGCAGTTTCCGCGGCGGGGGCGCGAACTATGGCTACACCTTC. It codes for CASSFRGGGANYGYTF.

The rearrangement links TRBV15 to TRBJ1-2; D unresolved. The germline V and J ends were trimmed by 2 bases and 8 bases, with 9 bases remaining between them. Germline V gives CDR1 LNHNV, CDR2 YYDKDF (reference sequence). The CDR3 runs to 12 residues. The CDR3 region is CATSRSGRGYTF. CDR3 bases: TGTGCCACCAGCAGATCGGGCCGCGGCTACACCTTC.

V gene TRBV12-3 or TRBV12-4 combines with J gene TRBJ2-3, with TRBD1 matching over 10 bases. This CDR3 is 16 amino acids long. The J segment lost 1 base and the V segment lost 6 bases, leaving 7 bases of the junction unmatched. For the CDR3, the DNA is TGTGCCAGCAGGAGACAGGGGGCGCCAGGCACAGATACGCAGTATTTT. This encodes CASRRQGAPGTDTQYF.

This sequence joins TRBV30 and TRBJ2-4, with 10 bases aligning to TRBD2. V was pared by 3 bases and J by 13 bases, with 9 bases of the junction left unmatched. Germline CDR1 GTSNPN, CDR2 SVGIG (reference sequence). The CDR3 contains 13 residues. The CDR3 bases are TGTGCCTGGAGATCTCTAGCGGGAGATACCCAGTACTTC. This sequence encodes CAWRSLAGDTQYF.

This clonotype was detected a few times. V usage is TRBV15 and J usage is TRBJ2-3, with unresolved D. This CDR3 region has 13 residues. Trimming removed 1 base at V and 4 bases at J, with 6 bases between. Germline values: CDR1 LNHNV, CDR2 YYDKDF (reference sequence). CDR3 region: CATSRAMSDTQYF. Written as DNA, the CDR3 is TGTGCCACCAGCAGAGCTATGTCAGATACGCAGTATTTT.

The chain is built from TRBV20-1 and TRBJ2-1; D is unclear. CDR3 size: 16 residues. Trimming cost V 3 bases and J 0 bases, with 15 bases left between them. In germline, CDR1 is DFQATT, CDR2 SNEGSKA (reference sequence). The CDR3 protein is CSASNLGDRSYNEQFF. Here the CDR3 DNA reads TGCAGTGCTAGCAATCTCGGAGACCGCTCCTACAATGAGCAGTTCTTC.

The J gene is TRBJ2-3, the V gene TRBV7-2; D is unresolved. Germline CDR1 SGHTA, CDR2 FQGNSA. The CDR3 has 17 residues. Trimming took off 5 bases at V and 6 bases at J, with 24 bases between the two ends. The CDR3 here is CASSPTLRSGGFDTQYF. CDR3 DNA sequence: TGTGCCAGCAGCCCTACCTTGCGCTCGGGTGGGTTTGATACGCAGTATTTT.

Only a few counts were recorded for this clonotype. This sequence joins TRBV5-6 and TRBJ2-5, with D unclear. Germline lookup yields CDR1 SGHDT and CDR2 YYEEEE. Trimming left V 4 bases short and J 2 bases short, with 15 bases between. The CDR3 contains 15 residues. The CDR3 protein is CASSPRPGNQETQYF. CDR3 nucleotide sequence: TGTGCCAGCAGCCCCAGGCCAGGAAATCAAGAGACCCAGTACTTC. The variable domain in full, completed from reference TRBV5-6 and TRBJ2-5, reads DAGVTQSPTHLIKTRGQQVTLRCSPKSGHDTVSWYQQALGQGPQFIFQYYEEEERQRGNFPDRFSGHQFPNYSSELNVNALLLGDSALYLCASSPRPGNQETQYFGPGTRLLVL.

This chain links TRBV5-1 with TRBJ2-1; perhaps D is TRBD1 or TRBD2 (5 bases each). The CDR3 extends over 16 amino acids. Germline CDR1 is SGHRS and CDR2 is YFSETQ. Trimming shortened V by 4 bases and J by 6 bases, and 20 bases separated the two germline ends. For the CDR3, the DNA is TGCGCCAGCAGCCCTGGGGTCTTTTCGGGGACCAATGAGCAGTTCTTC. This encodes CASSPGVFSGTNEQFF. Full variable domain (missing parts from reference TRBV5-1 and TRBJ2-1): KAGVTQTPRYLIKTRGQQVTLSCSPISGHRSVSWYQQTPGQGLQFLFEYFSETQRNKGNFPGRFSGRQFSNSRSEMNVSTLELGDSALYLCASSPGVFSGTNEQFFGPGTRLTVL.

This sequence joins TRBV7-9 and TRBJ1-4, with D tentatively TRBD1 (5 bases). This CDR3 comprises 14 residues. V was clipped by 6 bases and J by 2 bases, with 10 bases between them. Germline CDR1 is SEHNR and CDR2 is FQNEAQ (reference sequence). The CDR3 is CASRSGRTNEKLFF. The CDR3 nucleotides are TGTGCCAGCAGATCGGGACGGACTAATGAAAAACTGTTTTTT.

This chain links TRBV5-1 with TRBJ2-1, with a possible D match to TRBD1 (6 bases). The CDR3 contains 15 residues. V lost 0 bases and J lost 2, with 9 bases in between. Germline V gene sequence: CDR1 SGHRS, CDR2 YFSETQ. DNA for the CDR3: TGCGCCAGCAGCTTGGACAGGGTAACCTACAATGAGCAGTTCTTC. Translating gives CASSLDRVTYNEQFF.

This clonotype was observed a handful of times. The genes are TRBV10-3 and TRBJ2-1; D may be TRBD1 (6 bases). The J call is doubtful: the DNA matches TRBJ2-7 better. CDR3 size: 15 residues. Germline assignment: CDR1 ENHRY and CDR2 SYGVKD. The CDR3 nucleotides read TGTGCCATCAGTGGGGGGCGGGTCACCTACAATGAGCAGTACTTC. This encodes CAISGGRVTYNEQYF.

J is TRBJ2-1 and V is TRBV5-1; perhaps TRBD1 as D (6 bases). From germline, CDR1 is SGHRS and CDR2 YFSETQ. This CDR3 has 16 residues. The V end lost 3 bases, the J end lost 8 bases, and 21 bases lay between the germline ends. CDR3 DNA: TGCGCCAGCAGCTCCGGGACACTCAATGTGGGAGATGAGCAGTTCTTC. It yields the protein CASSSGTLNVGDEQFF.

The rearrangement uses TRBV20-1 and TRBJ2-1, with D possibly TRBD1 on 6 matching bases. The CDR3 is made up of 17 amino acids. Germline V CDR1 and CDR2: DFQATT, SNEGSKA (reference sequence). V was clipped by 5 bases and J by 3 bases, with 23 bases between them. CDR3: CSAHRDTRLSDYNEQFF. The CDR3 coding sequence is TGCAGTGCTCACCGGGACACCAGGCTGTCAGACTACAATGAGCAGTTCTTC.

A few counts support this clonotype. The chain is built from TRBV20-1 and TRBJ2-3, with D possibly TRBD2 on 6 matching bases. CDR3 length equals 15 residues. Germline CDR1 is DFQATT and CDR2 is SNEGSKA (reference sequence). V was trimmed by 4 bases and J by 0 bases, leaving 14 bases between them. CDR3 sequence reads: CSATDLAASTDTQYF. CDR3 DNA sequence: TGCAGTGCTACCGACTTAGCGGCTAGCACAGATACGCAGTATTTT.